The 25 T cell receptor beta chains in this list originate from one sample, sequenced in a study of cytomegalovirus exposure and HLA in healthy donors (dated by TCRdb to between 2016 and 2019). The library was built by means of the immunoSEQ multiplex PCR assay. Sourced from immuneACCESS, this table was stored by TCRdb with only in-frame sequences that have V and J called. A share of the clones is absent; for the studies checked, an unresolved V gene accounts for under half, and the remainder has no known explanation. The sample yields around 250,000 clones; about 90% were counted once. The ten largest clones take up about 0.36% of the sample. Sample: PBMCs. These receptors were obtained from a woman aged 18-30 years in good health and CMV-seronegative.

The rearrangement uses TRBV6-5 and TRBJ1-4; D is possibly TRBD1 (5 bases). CDR1 is MNHEY and CDR2 is SVGAGI in the germline V gene. This CDR3 region has 14 residues. V was trimmed by 6 bases and J by 5 bases, leaving 13 bases between them. The chain's CDR3 is CASSIDSPNEKLFF. CDR3 DNA: TGTGCCAGCAGCATCGACAGCCCGAATGAAAAACTGTTTTTT.

The rearrangement links TRBV10-2 to TRBJ2-1; 8 bases map to TRBD1. The CDR3 has 15 residues. J gave up 7 bases and V 6 bases, and 11 bases lay outside the gene matches. The germline CDR1 and CDR2 sequences are WSHSY and SAAADI. The CDR3 DNA follows: TGCGCCAGCAGCTATACCGGGACAGGCCAGAATGAGCAGTTCTTC. Encoded protein: CASSYTGTGQNEQFF.

V is TRBV28 and J is TRBJ1-2; D is possibly TRBD1 (6 bases). This CDR3 is 15 amino acids long. CDR1 is MDHEN and CDR2 is SYDVKM in the germline V gene. V was shortened by 4 bases and J by 1 base, with 13 bases between the two germline ends. Here the CDR3 reads CASSSVDRVNYGYTF. The CDR3, as DNA: TGTGCCAGCAGTTCTGTGGACAGAGTTAACTATGGCTACACCTTC.

The chain employs TRBV27 and TRBJ2-2; tentative D call: TRBD2 (7 bases). The V end lost 7 bases, the J end lost 6 bases, and 9 bases lay between the germline ends. This CDR3 is built from 12 residues. Germline CDR1 is MNHEY and CDR2 is SMNVEV (reference sequence). Written as DNA, the CDR3 is TGTGCCAGCAAAGGGGGGGCCGGGGAGCTGTTTTTT. Protein product: CASKGGAGELFF.

The V call is TRBV7-9, the J call TRBJ2-7; a possible D gene is TRBD2 (5 bases). This CDR3 is 16 amino acids long. V was cut by 5 bases and J by 0 bases, with 17 bases left in between. Germline V gives CDR1 SEHNR, CDR2 FQNEAQ (reference sequence). The CDR3 spells CASSRGSQFSSYEQYF. CDR3 DNA sequence: TGTGCCAGCAGCCGAGGGTCACAGTTCAGCTCCTACGAGCAGTACTTC.

The V and J genes are TRBV4-3 and TRBJ2-7; the D is unclear. This CDR3 is 14 amino acids long. The V end lost 2 bases, the J end lost 2 bases, and 10 bases lay between the germline ends. The germline gives CDR1 LGHNA, CDR2 YSLEER. CDR3 nucleotide sequence: TGCGCCAGCAGCCAACAGGTTTCCACCTACGAGCAGTACTTC. This gives the protein CASSQQVSTYEQYF.

The rearrangement joins TRBV4-3 to TRBJ2-1, with 16 positions matching TRBD2. CDR1 and CDR2 from the germline V gene are LGHNA and YSLEER. J lost 10 bases, V lost 3 bases, and 18 bases had no gene match. The CDR3 totals 20 residues. The CDR3 loop reads CASSQAPGLAGGTLRGEQFF. As DNA, the CDR3 is TGCGCCAGCAGCCAGGCACCGGGACTAGCGGGGGGGACTTTGAGGGGCGAGCAGTTCTTC.

The CDR3 nucleotides are TGTGCCAGCAGCCTACGGCGTACTAGTACCTACAATGAGCAGTTCTTC. Protein: CASSLRRTSTYNEQFF. The chain has TRBV11-3 and TRBJ2-1, with D tentatively TRBD2 (5 bases). The V and J ends lost 5 bases and 2 bases respectively, with 16 bases between them. CDR3 length equals 16 residues. Germline CDR1 SGHNT, CDR2 YENEEA.

This chain links TRBV19 with TRBJ1-1; D uncertain. The V gene's germline CDR1 is LNHDA and CDR2 SQIVND (reference sequence). There are 14 residues in the CDR3. The germline V and J ends were trimmed by 0 bases and 5 bases, with 10 bases remaining between them. CDR3 sequence reads: CASSIEGRGTEAFF. The CDR3, as DNA: TGTGCCAGTAGTATAGAAGGCAGAGGGACTGAAGCTTTCTTT.

The CDR3 DNA reads TGTGCCAGCAGCTTAGCGTTGGGGGGAACTGAAGCTTTCTTT. It is translated as CASSLALGGTEAFF. The chain combines TRBV7-9 with TRBJ1-1; a possible D gene is TRBD1 (5 bases). Germline assignment: CDR1 SEHNR and CDR2 FQNEAQ (reference sequence). V shed 0 bases and J shed 5 bases, with 10 bases lying between them. This CDR3 spans 14 amino acids.

The rearrangement uses TRBV18 and TRBJ2-2; D not resolved. The CDR3 has 14 amino acids. Trimming took off 2 bases at V and 6 bases at J, with 10 bases between the two ends. Germline CDR1 is KGHSH and CDR2 is LQKENI. For the CDR3, the DNA is TGTGCCAGCTCACCAACTCCTGTAGCCGGGGAGCTGTTTTTT. Its protein is CASSPTPVAGELFF.

The chain carries TRBV19 and TRBJ1-3; TRBD1 is a possible D gene (5 bases). The CDR3 runs 16 residues. CDR1 and CDR2 from the germline V gene are LNHDA and SQIVND (reference sequence). V was clipped by 6 bases and J by 0 bases, with 15 bases between them. The CDR3 DNA is TGTGCCAGTAGCCACCAAGGGGATTACTCTGGAAACACCATATATTTT. It codes for CASSHQGDYSGNTIYF.

The table lists this clone with a count of one. The J gene is TRBJ1-1, the V gene TRBV10-2, with D unclear. Germline V gene data show CDR1 as WSHSY and CDR2 as SAAADI. This CDR3 has 12 amino acids. Trimming left V 7 bases short and J 1 base short, with 7 bases between. The CDR3 sequence: CASTPGNTEAFF. The CDR3 nucleotides are TGCGCCAGCACCCCCGGGAACACTGAAGCTTTCTTT.

This clone was seen more than once but under ten times. This rearrangement joins TRBV9 to TRBJ2-6; D possibly corresponds to TRBD2 (7 bases). Deletions cut 2 bases from V and 0 bases from J, with 9 bases between. Germline V gene lookup returns CDR1 SGDLS and CDR2 YYNGEE. The CDR3 extends over 16 amino acids. The CDR3 region has the DNA TGTGCCAGCAGCGTGGGGGGGCTCTCTGGGGCCAACGTCCTGACTTTC. It specifies CASSVGGLSGANVLTF.

This clone occurred once. The CDR3 sequence is CASSPVEVQGAAGEQFF. The CDR3 nucleotides read TGTGCCAGCTCACCAGTCGAGGTGCAGGGGGCGGCTGGGGAGCAGTTCTTC. The chain has TRBV18 and TRBJ2-1, with 8 nucleotides matching TRBD1. The CDR3 consists of 17 residues. Germline-derived CDR1 and CDR2 are KGHSH and LQKENI. V lost 2 bases to trimming and J lost 10 bases; unmatched junction nucleotides: 16.

The chain combines TRBV27 with TRBJ1-2; the match to TRBD1 covers 8 bases. Trimming cost V 3 bases and J 6 bases; bases outside gene matches: 9. Germline V gene lookup returns CDR1 MNHEY and CDR2 SMNVEV (reference sequence). The CDR3 length is 15 residues. DNA of the CDR3: TGTGCCAGCAGTTTGATGACAGGGGACCCAAATGGCTACACCTTC. As protein: CASSLMTGDPNGYTF.

The V gene is TRBV11-2, the J gene TRBJ2-3; TRBD2 agrees at 12 bases. CDR1 is SGHAT, CDR2 FQNNGV, per germline. The CDR3 has 16 residues. Germline trimming cut 5 bases from V and 5 bases from J; bases unmatched to any gene: 8. CDR3 coding DNA: TGTGCCAGCAGCGTATACACTAGCGGGGGGCGAGATACGCAGTATTTT. Translated, it gives CASSVYTSGGRDTQYF.

Notes on this clone: One end of the junction varies from germline; a read error may be responsible. V gene TRBV7-2 combines with J gene TRBJ2-5; 10 bases line up with TRBD2. The CDR3 length is 17 residues. CDR1 is SGHTA, CDR2 FQGNSA, per germline. The CDR3 bases are TGTGTCAGCAGCTTAGTGGCTAGCGGGGGAGTTGGAGAGACCCAGTACTTC. It specifies CVSSLVASGGVGETQYF.

The chain has TRBV27 and TRBJ2-3; TRBD2 agrees at 9 bases. Per the germline V gene, CDR1 is MNHEY and CDR2 is SMNVEV (reference sequence). Germline trimming cut 8 bases from V and 4 bases from J; bases unmatched to any gene: 7. The CDR3 length is 14 residues. CDR3: CASVGLAYSDTQYF. CDR3 nucleotide sequence: TGTGCCAGCGTGGGACTAGCTTATTCAGATACGCAGTATTTT.

J is TRBJ1-4 and V is TRBV7-8, with TRBD1 matching 7 bases. Germline-derived CDR1 and CDR2 are SGHVS and FQNEAQ. Trimming at V came to 5 bases and at J to 7 bases, leaving 13 bases not matched to a gene. CDR3 size: 16 residues. CDR3 residues: CASSKQQGLGFEKLFF. CDR3 DNA sequence: TGTGCCAGCAGCAAACAACAGGGGTTGGGTTTTGAAAAACTGTTTTTT. The full variable domain, with the rest looked up from reference TRBV7-8 and TRBJ1-4, is GAGVSQSPRYKVAKRGQDVALRCDPISGHVSLFWYQQALGQGPEFLTYFQNEAQLDKSGLPSDRFFAERPEGSVSTLKIQRTQQEDSAVYLCASSKQQGLGFEKLFFGSGTQLSVL.

The genes are TRBV10-1 and TRBJ2-3; the D gene is possibly TRBD2 (5 bases). Germline lookup yields CDR1 WNHNN and CDR2 SYGVQD (reference sequence). CDR3 length equals 16 residues. The germline V and J ends were trimmed by 5 bases and 2 bases, with 17 bases remaining between them. The CDR3 region has the DNA TGCGCCAGCAGTTCTTTACTAGAGACGGACACAGATACGCAGTATTTT. Its protein is CASSSLLETDTDTQYF.

This clone was found a few times. This CDR3 is CASSPTGHGNTIYF. Here the CDR3 DNA reads TGTGCCAGCAGCCCAACAGGGCATGGAAACACCATATATTTT. J is TRBJ1-3 and V is TRBV28; perhaps TRBD1 as D (6 bases). V was cut by 6 bases and J by 3 bases, with 12 bases left in between. In germline, CDR1 is MDHEN, CDR2 SYDVKM. There are 14 residues in the CDR3.

V is TRBV5-1 and J is TRBJ2-7; 7 bases align to TRBD1. The CDR3 runs to 17 residues. V trimming: 1 base; J trimming: 4 bases; junction bases outside the gene matches: 14. From germline, CDR1 is SGHRS and CDR2 YFSETQ. The DNA for the CDR3 is TGCGCCAGCAGCTTGTGGGACGAATGGGACAGTGGATACGAGCAGTACGTC. It is translated as CASSLWDEWDSGYEQYV.

The rearrangement links TRBV28 to TRBJ2-1; 8 bases are shared with TRBD1. The CDR3 has 14 residues. In germline, CDR1 is MDHEN, CDR2 SYDVKM. The ends lost 3 bases at V and 3 bases at J; junction bases unmatched: 1. The DNA for the CDR3 is TGTGCCAGCAGTTTTGACAGGGGCTACAATGAGCAGTTCTTC. Residues: CASSFDRGYNEQFF.

The rearrangement uses TRBV28 and TRBJ2-1; 7 bases fit TRBD2. The junction had 7 bases not matched to a gene; V was cut back by 6 bases and J by 5 bases. This CDR3 is 14 amino acids long. From germline, CDR1 is MDHEN and CDR2 SYDVKM. CDR3 coding DNA: TGTGCCAGCAGCGCCGGGACTACCCACAATGAGCAGTTCTTC. Residues: CASSAGTTHNEQFF.